This T cell receptor beta chain emerged from a study of shared clonotypes between healthy human individuals. Study information: A donor's plate count was three for CD4 naive and three for CD4 memory; CD8 naive had two and CD8 memory one.

Between the trimmed V and J ends, which lost 2 bases and 5 bases, there was a span of 13 bases. In germline, CDR1 is MNHEY, CDR2 SVGAGI. This CDR3 region has 15 residues. Those who donated were healthy HIV-negative adults, with no recent acute infections or vaccinations reported. The assay was immunoSEQ multiplex PCR, and TCRdb's table has in-frame clones only and misses some. The sample carries about 1.5 million clones, 95% to 99% recorded once. The source material was naive CD4+ T cells sorted from blood. Subset here: CD45RA+ positively selected. The chain joins TRBV6-5 to TRBJ2-1; D gene ambiguous. This receptor was identified in a man younger than 40 in good health. The CDR3 region is CASSYTPLPNNEQFF. Here the CDR3 DNA reads TGTGCCAGCAGTTACACCCCCCTCCCAAACAATGAGCAGTTCTTC.